A selection of T cell receptor beta chains follows, all from one sample in a study of T cell responses to AZD1222 COVID-19 vaccine. The table came from immunoSEQ multiplex PCR; TCRdb's copy has only in-frame clones and leaves some out. In the table there are about 200,000 clones, more than 90% of which are singletons. This material consisted of peripheral blood, taken 28 days after the second dose of the MenACWY control vaccine. These receptors all come from an adult who received the MenACWY meningococcal vaccine as a control. The CDR3 runs from the conserved cysteine through the conserved F or W. Fields, in order: V gene, clone size, D gene, CDR3 length, J gene, CDR3 DNA, CDR3 protein. D genes are given only for firm matches. Rows give clone size only sometimes, using once, few, many, or a class for an expanded clone.

v_gene: TRBV3-1/TRBV3-2; abundance: NA; d_gene: NA; len: 16; j_gene: TRBJ1-5; CDR3nt: TGTGCCAGCACCCCCCAGGGGCACCATCGCAATCAGCCCCAGCATTTT; CDR3aa: CASTPQGHHRNQPQHF
v_gene: TRBV9; abundance: NA; d_gene: NA; len: 14; j_gene: TRBJ1-1; CDR3nt: TGTGCCAGCAGCGTAGACAACTACGGCAATGAAGCTTTCTTT; CDR3aa: CASSVDNYGNEAFF
v_gene: TRBV7-2; abundance: NA; d_gene: TRBD1; len: 15; j_gene: TRBJ1-2; CDR3nt: TGTGCCAGCAGCTTAACGGGACAGGGTATAGATGGCTACACCTTC; CDR3aa: CASSLTGQGIDGYTF
v_gene: TRBV5-1; abundance: NA; d_gene: NA; len: 15; j_gene: TRBJ2-2; CDR3nt: TGCGCCAGCAGCTTAAACAGGGCGGGCACCGGGGAGCTGTTTTTT; CDR3aa: CASSLNRAGTGELFF
v_gene: TRBV7-8; abundance: NA; d_gene: NA; len: 15; j_gene: TRBJ1-4; CDR3nt: TGTGCCAGCAGCTTAGGACGGGCGCCTAATGAAAAACTGTTTTTT; CDR3aa: CASSLGRAPNEKLFF
v_gene: TRBV19; abundance: once; d_gene: NA; len: 13; j_gene: TRBJ2-5; CDR3nt: TGTGCCAGTAAGGGGGGTCCTCAAGAGACCCAGTACTTC; CDR3aa: CASKGGPQETQYF
v_gene: TRBV5-1; abundance: NA; d_gene: TRBD2; len: 16; j_gene: TRBJ2-2; CDR3nt: TGCGCCAGCAGTTCTACTAGCGGAGGCAACACCGGGGAGCTGTTTTTT; CDR3aa: CASSSTSGGNTGELFF
v_gene: TRBV20-1; abundance: NA; d_gene: NA; len: 11; j_gene: TRBJ1-1; CDR3nt: TGCAGCTTAGAGGGTGCCACTGAAGCTTTCTTT; CDR3aa: CSLEGATEAFF
v_gene: TRBV29-1; abundance: NA; d_gene: TRBD2; len: 14; j_gene: TRBJ2-3; CDR3nt: TGCAGCGTCGACACTAGCGGACCCACAGATACGCAGTATTTT; CDR3aa: CSVDTSGPTDTQYF
v_gene: TRBV24-1; abundance: once; d_gene: TRBD1; len: 15; j_gene: TRBJ1-5; CDR3nt: TGTGCCACCAGTGATGGGGGACAGGGGATTCAGCCCCAGCATTTT; CDR3aa: CATSDGGQGIQPQHF
v_gene: TRBV3-1/TRBV3-2; abundance: NA; d_gene: NA; len: 13; j_gene: TRBJ2-7; CDR3nt: TGTGCCAGCAGCCAAGACCCGGGGTCCGAGCAGTACTTC; CDR3aa: CASSQDPGSEQYF
v_gene: TRBV15; abundance: NA; d_gene: NA; len: 16; j_gene: TRBJ1-3; CDR3nt: TGTGCCACCAGCAGAGATCCCGCAGCGCTTGAAAACACCATATATTTT; CDR3aa: CATSRDPAALENTIYF
v_gene: TRBV4-1; abundance: NA; d_gene: NA; len: 15; j_gene: TRBJ1-4; CDR3nt: TGCGCCAGCAGCCAAGAGCCAGCCCATAATGAAAAACTGTTTTTT; CDR3aa: CASSQEPAHNEKLFF
v_gene: TRBV30; abundance: once; d_gene: TRBD1; len: 15; j_gene: TRBJ1-5; CDR3nt: TGTGCCTGGAGGGTCCAGGGGGCTAGCAATCAGCCCCAGCATTTT; CDR3aa: CAWRVQGASNQPQHF
v_gene: TRBV7-2; abundance: NA; d_gene: TRBD1; len: 16; j_gene: TRBJ1-6; CDR3nt: TGTGCCAGCAGCTCAGAGGGGACAGGGGTGGGTTCACCCCTCCACTTT; CDR3aa: CASSSEGTGVGSPLHF
v_gene: TRBV27; abundance: NA; d_gene: TRBD1; len: 15; j_gene: TRBJ1-5; CDR3nt: TGTGCCAGCAGTCTGACAGGGAATAGCAATCAGCCCCAGCATTTT; CDR3aa: CASSLTGNSNQPQHF
v_gene: TRBV27; abundance: NA; d_gene: NA; len: 15; j_gene: TRBJ2-7; CDR3nt: TGTGCCAGCAGTGCAACTTGGGGGCTCTCCTACGAGCAGTACTTC; CDR3aa: CASSATWGLSYEQYF
v_gene: TRBV10-3; abundance: NA; d_gene: TRBD2; len: 15; j_gene: TRBJ2-2; CDR3nt: TGTGCCACCAATAAGGGACTAGCATCCACCGGGGAGCTGTTTTTT; CDR3aa: CATNKGLASTGELFF
v_gene: TRBV28; abundance: NA; d_gene: TRBD2; len: 16; j_gene: TRBJ2-7; CDR3nt: TGTGCCAGCAGTTCCATTCTAGCGGGTCGATCCTACGAGCAGTACTTC; CDR3aa: CASSSILAGRSYEQYF
v_gene: TRBV19; abundance: NA; d_gene: NA; len: 16; j_gene: TRBJ2-4; CDR3nt: TGTGCCAGTAGTATAGCCCCGGGTTCAGCCAAAAACATTCAGTACTTC; CDR3aa: CASSIAPGSAKNIQYF
v_gene: TRBV24-1; abundance: NA; d_gene: TRBD1; len: 16; j_gene: TRBJ2-5; CDR3nt: TGTGCCACCAGTGATTCCGGGACAGGGTCGTTCGAGACCCAGTACTTC; CDR3aa: CATSDSGTGSFETQYF
v_gene: TRBV6-1; abundance: NA; d_gene: TRBD2; len: 17; j_gene: TRBJ2-3; CDR3nt: TGTGCCAGCAGTGGAGCGAGCAGCGGGAGGGCCTTAAATACGCAGTATTTT; CDR3aa: CASSGASSGRALNTQYF
v_gene: TRBV5-1; abundance: NA; d_gene: NA; len: 15; j_gene: TRBJ2-1; CDR3nt: TGCGCCAGCAGCACCCAAAGCGGATTCTACAATGAGCAGTTCTTC; CDR3aa: CASSTQSGFYNEQFF
v_gene: TRBV6-2/TRBV6-3; abundance: few; d_gene: NA; len: 13; j_gene: TRBJ1-1; CDR3nt: TGTGCCAGCAGTTACTCGAAGTTAAATGAAGCTTTCTTT; CDR3aa: CASSYSKLNEAFF
v_gene: TRBV27; abundance: NA; d_gene: NA; len: 13; j_gene: TRBJ1-5; CDR3nt: TGTGCCAGCAGTTTAAGAGGGAGGCAGCCCCAGCATTTT; CDR3aa: CASSLRGRQPQHF
v_gene: TRBV7-2; abundance: once; d_gene: NA; len: 15; j_gene: TRBJ2-6; CDR3nt: TGTGCCAGCAGCACTTCAGGGGCTGGGGCCAACGTCCTGACTTTC; CDR3aa: CASSTSGAGANVLTF
v_gene: TRBV30; abundance: NA; d_gene: NA; len: 15; j_gene: TRBJ1-1; CDR3nt: TGTGCCTGGACGGGGCTAGCTGGTGTACTAGGGGAAGCTTTCTTT; CDR3aa: CAWTGLAGVLGEAFF
v_gene: TRBV7-7; abundance: NA; d_gene: NA; len: 14; j_gene: TRBJ2-2; CDR3nt: TGTGCCAGCAGCTTAGACGGTAACACCGGGGAGCTGTTTTTT; CDR3aa: CASSLDGNTGELFF
v_gene: TRBV12-3/TRBV12-4; abundance: NA; d_gene: NA; len: 12; j_gene: TRBJ1-2; CDR3nt: TGTGCCAGCAGCCGAATCGCCTATGGCTACACCTTC; CDR3aa: CASSRIAYGYTF
v_gene: TRBV4-1; abundance: NA; d_gene: NA; len: 14; j_gene: TRBJ1-1; CDR3nt: TGCGCCAGCAGCCAAGCGGCCCTGAACACTGAAGCTTTCTTT; CDR3aa: CASSQAALNTEAFF
v_gene: TRBV12-3/TRBV12-4; abundance: once; d_gene: NA; len: 13; j_gene: TRBJ1-5; CDR3nt: TGTGCCAGCAGTCCCGGGTCATATCAGCCCCAGCATTTT; CDR3aa: CASSPGSYQPQHF
v_gene: TRBV11-1; abundance: once; d_gene: NA; len: 13; j_gene: TRBJ1-3; CDR3nt: TGTGCCAGCAGCTTAATGGAGGGACGCACCATATATTTT; CDR3aa: CASSLMEGRTIYF
v_gene: TRBV11-2; abundance: NA; d_gene: TRBD1; len: 16; j_gene: TRBJ2-1; CDR3nt: TGTGCCAGCAGCCAGAGGACAGGGAAAACTTTGTATGAGCAGTTCTTC; CDR3aa: CASSQRTGKTLYEQFF
v_gene: TRBV2; abundance: NA; d_gene: NA; len: 13; j_gene: TRBJ2-7; CDR3nt: TGTGCCAGCAGTGGGGACGGCCTAAGAGAGCAGTACTTC; CDR3aa: CASSGDGLREQYF
v_gene: TRBV7-8; abundance: NA; d_gene: TRBD1; len: 15; j_gene: TRBJ1-1; CDR3nt: TGTGCCAGCAGCCCCTGGGGACAGCTGAACACTGAAGCTTTCTTT; CDR3aa: CASSPWGQLNTEAFF
v_gene: TRBV24-1; abundance: NA; d_gene: TRBD1; len: 18; j_gene: TRBJ1-2; CDR3nt: TGTGCCACCAGTGACTCCGGAGGAACAGGGGATGGGAGCTATGGCTACACCTTC; CDR3aa: CATSDSGGTGDGSYGYTF